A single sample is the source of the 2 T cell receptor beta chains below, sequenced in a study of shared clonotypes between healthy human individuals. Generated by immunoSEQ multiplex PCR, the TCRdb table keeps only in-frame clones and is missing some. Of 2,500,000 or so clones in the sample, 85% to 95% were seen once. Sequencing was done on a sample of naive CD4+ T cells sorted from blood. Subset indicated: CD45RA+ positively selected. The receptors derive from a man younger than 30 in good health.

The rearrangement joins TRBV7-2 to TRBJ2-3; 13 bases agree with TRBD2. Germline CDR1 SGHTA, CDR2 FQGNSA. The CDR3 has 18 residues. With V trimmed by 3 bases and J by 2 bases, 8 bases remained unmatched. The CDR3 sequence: CASSFGLAGAQATDTQYF. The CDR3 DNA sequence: TGTGCCAGCAGCTTTGGACTAGCGGGGGCCCAAGCCACAGATACGCAGTATTTT.

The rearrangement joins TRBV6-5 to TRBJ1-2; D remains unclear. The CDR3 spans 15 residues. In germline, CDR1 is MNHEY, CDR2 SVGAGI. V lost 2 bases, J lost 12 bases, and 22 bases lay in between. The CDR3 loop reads CASSYPSEDSKLDTF. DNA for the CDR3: TGTGCCAGCAGTTACCCCTCTGAGGATTCTAAGCTTGACACCTTC.